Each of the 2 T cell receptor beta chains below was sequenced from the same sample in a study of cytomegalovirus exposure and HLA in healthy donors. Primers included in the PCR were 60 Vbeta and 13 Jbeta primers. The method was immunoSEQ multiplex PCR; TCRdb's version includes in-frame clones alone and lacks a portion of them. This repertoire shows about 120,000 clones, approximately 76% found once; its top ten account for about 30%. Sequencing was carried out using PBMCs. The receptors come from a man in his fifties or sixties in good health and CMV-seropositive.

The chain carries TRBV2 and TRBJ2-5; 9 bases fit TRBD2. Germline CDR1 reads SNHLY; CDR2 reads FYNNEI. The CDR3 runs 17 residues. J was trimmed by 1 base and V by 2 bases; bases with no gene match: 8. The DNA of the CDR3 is TGTGCCAGCAGTGAATGGGGACTAGCAGCCCGCCAAGAGACCCAGTACTTC. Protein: CASSEWGLAARQETQYF.

CDR3 coding DNA: TGTGCCAGTAGTATAGTAGGCAGGGGAAAGAATCAGCCCCAGCATTTT. This translates into CASSIVGRGKNQPQHF. The chain carries TRBV19 and TRBJ1-5; D is perhaps TRBD1 (6 bases). CDR1 and CDR2 from the germline V gene are LNHDA and SQIVND (reference sequence). The CDR3 contains 16 residues. Trimming took off 1 base at V and 4 bases at J, with 14 bases between the two ends.